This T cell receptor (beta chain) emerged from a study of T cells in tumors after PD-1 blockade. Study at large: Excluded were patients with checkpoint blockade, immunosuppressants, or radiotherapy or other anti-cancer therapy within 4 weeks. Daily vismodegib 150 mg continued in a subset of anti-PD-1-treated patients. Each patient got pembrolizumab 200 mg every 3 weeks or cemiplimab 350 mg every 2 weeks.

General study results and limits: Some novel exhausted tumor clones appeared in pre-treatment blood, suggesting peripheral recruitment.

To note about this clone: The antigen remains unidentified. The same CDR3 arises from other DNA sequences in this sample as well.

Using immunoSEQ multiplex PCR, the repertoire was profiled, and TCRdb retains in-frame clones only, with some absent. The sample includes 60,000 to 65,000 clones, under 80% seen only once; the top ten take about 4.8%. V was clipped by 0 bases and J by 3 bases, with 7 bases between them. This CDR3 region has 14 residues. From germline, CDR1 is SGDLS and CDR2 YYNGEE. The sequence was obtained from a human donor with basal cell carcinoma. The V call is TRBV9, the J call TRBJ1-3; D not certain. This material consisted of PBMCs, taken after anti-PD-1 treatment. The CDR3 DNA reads TGTGCCAGCAGCGTAGAAGGGAGTGGAAACACCATATATTTT. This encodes CASSVEGSGNTIYF.